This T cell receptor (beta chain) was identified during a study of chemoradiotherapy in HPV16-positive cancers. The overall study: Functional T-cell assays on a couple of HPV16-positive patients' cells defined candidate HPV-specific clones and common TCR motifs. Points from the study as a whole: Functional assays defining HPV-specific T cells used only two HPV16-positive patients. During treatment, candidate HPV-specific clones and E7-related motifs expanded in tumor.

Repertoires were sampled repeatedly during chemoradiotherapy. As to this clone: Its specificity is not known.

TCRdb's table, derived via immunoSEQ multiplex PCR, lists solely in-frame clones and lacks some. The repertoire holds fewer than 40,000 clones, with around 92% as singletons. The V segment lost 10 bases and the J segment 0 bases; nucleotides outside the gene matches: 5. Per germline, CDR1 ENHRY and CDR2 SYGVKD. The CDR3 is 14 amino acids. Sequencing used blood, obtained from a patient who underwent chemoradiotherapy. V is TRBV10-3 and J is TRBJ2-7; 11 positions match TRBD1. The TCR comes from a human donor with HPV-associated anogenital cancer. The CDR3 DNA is TGTGCCACCTGGGACAGGGGGGGCTCCTACGAGCAGTACTTC. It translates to CATWDRGGSYEQYF.